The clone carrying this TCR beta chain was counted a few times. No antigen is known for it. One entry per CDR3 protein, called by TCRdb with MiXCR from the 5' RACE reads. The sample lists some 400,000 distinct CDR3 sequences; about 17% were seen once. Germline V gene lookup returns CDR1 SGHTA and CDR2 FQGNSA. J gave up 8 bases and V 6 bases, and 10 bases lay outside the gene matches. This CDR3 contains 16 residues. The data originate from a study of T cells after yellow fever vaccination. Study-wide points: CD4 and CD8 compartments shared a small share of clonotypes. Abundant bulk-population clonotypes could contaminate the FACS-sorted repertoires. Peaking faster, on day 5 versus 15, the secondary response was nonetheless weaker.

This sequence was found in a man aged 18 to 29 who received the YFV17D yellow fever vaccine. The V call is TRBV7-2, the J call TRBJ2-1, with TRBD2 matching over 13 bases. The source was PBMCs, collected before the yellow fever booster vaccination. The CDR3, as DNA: TGTGCCAGCAGACCAAGGACTAGCGGGGGATGGGATGAGCAGTTCTTC. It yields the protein CASRPRTSGGWDEQFF.